The present T cell receptor beta chain was sequenced within a study of T cells after yellow fever vaccination (dated by TCRdb to between 2018 and 2020). Background on the whole study: Using CD3, CD45RA, CCR7 and CD95 staining, memory subsets (EM, EMRA, CM and Tscm) were sorted on a BD FACS Aria III. The SMART-Seq v4 Ultra Low Input RNA kit was used to prepare libraries from fractions with low cell numbers. To follow T-cell clones before and after primary and booster YFV17D yellow fever vaccination, bulk TCR alpha and beta repertoires were sequenced over time. Two healthy male donors made up the cohort, one aged 18 to 29 years and the other aged 30 to 40 years. Blood was drawn at multiple timepoints before and after primary and secondary immunization, with bulk PBMC replicates and cell subsets isolated. Sorting of memory subsets took place on days 0, 15 and 45 and at 18 months after primary vaccination, as well as on days 0, 15 and 45 after the 30-year booster.

Here V drops 8 bases and J drops 7 bases, and the junction holds 15 bases not matched to any gene. The CDR3 holds 16 amino acids from the cysteine to the phenylalanine. The CDR3 DNA has 48 bases and is translated from base 1. From the germline V gene, CDR1 is MDHEN and CDR2 is SYDVKM. Broad study findings and their caveats: In the sorted memory subsets on day 0, nearly all of the vaccine-responding clonotypes fell below detection. The secondary T-cell response was found to be weaker but faster than the primary response, with a peak reached on day 5 rather than on day 15. A small share of clonotypes occurred in both CD4 and CD8 compartments, likely arising from convergent recombination. After the booster, most clones that had expanded after primary vaccination were detected again (nearly 98% of CD4 and around nine tenths of CD8), suggesting broad maintenance of memory. Because abundant contaminating clonotypes from the bulk population could be contained in FACS-sorted repertoires, computational filtering was required. Because only two donors were included in the study, the extent to which the findings can be generalized is limited.

The treatment or condition label, as the study defines it: live attenuated yellow fever vaccine strain. A standard Ficoll-Paque protocol was used to isolate PBMCs from peripheral blood. For sorted memory subsets, RNA extraction was done with the RNeasy Micro Kit. Synthesis of TCR cDNA relied on 5'RACE template switching, a step that introduced a universal primer site along with unique molecular identifiers. cDNA synthesis was primed from both the TCR alpha and TCR beta constant segments. Library amplification used two PCR steps, and the second PCR step added sample barcodes and sequencing adapters. Sequencing of libraries was performed on Illumina HiSeq 2500 (2x100 bp) or NovaSeq (2x150 bp). As for the original processing: MIGEC handled demultiplexing of reads and collapsing into UMI consensus sequences, while MiXCR performed V(D)J alignment. Clonotypes responding to the vaccine were identified with edgeR on replicate PBMC samples, with the criteria of FDR below 0.01 and a log2 fold change above 5 up to day 15. Each bulk clonotype received a CD4 or CD8 identity based on whether the sequenced CD4 or CD8 repertoire contained that clonotype at higher abundance. To estimate how each clone was distributed across memory phenotypes, clonotype frequencies in memory subsets were weighted by the numbers of FACS-sorted cells. TCRdb redid the processing of the public reads, applying fastp at Q25 and MiXCR, and retained in-frame beta chains. Merged by CDR3 protein, the rows form single entries marked with the most common genes and DNA. The authors' filters were not applied to this entry. This sample has about 10,000 distinct CDR3 sequences in its table, and 4% to 6% of those were observed once. The ten largest clones take up less than 2% of the sample.

Ten or more counts support this clonotype. Base qualities are not recorded, but no much larger clone differs from it by a single base. The chain is encoded by TRBV28 joined to TRBJ2-4, and 9 junction bases match TRBD1. The input for sequencing was PBMCs, either bulk or a sorted T-cell subset (CD4+, CD8+, memory, or dextramer-sorted; not recorded which), taken roughly 14 days after the first yellow fever vaccination. The receptor was isolated from a man aged 18-30 years who received the YFV17D yellow fever vaccine. CDR3 loop: CASAIRTGGKSNIQYF. The bases are TGTGCCAGCGCGATAAGAACAGGGGGCAAGTCGAACATTCAGTACTTC.